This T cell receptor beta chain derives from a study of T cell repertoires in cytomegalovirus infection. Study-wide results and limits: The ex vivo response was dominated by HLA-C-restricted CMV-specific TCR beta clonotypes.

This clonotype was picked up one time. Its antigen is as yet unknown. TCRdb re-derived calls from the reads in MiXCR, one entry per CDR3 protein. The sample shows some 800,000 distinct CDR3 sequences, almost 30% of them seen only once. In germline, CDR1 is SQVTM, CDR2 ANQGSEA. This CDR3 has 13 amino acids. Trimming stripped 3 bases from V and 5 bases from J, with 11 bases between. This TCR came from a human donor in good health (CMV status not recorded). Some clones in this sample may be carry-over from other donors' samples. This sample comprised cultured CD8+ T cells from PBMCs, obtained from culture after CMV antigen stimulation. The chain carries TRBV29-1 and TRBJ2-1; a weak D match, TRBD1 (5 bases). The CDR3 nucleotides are TGCAGCGTTGAGGGGCAGGCCGACAATGAGCAGTTCTTC. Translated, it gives CSVEGQADNEQFF.